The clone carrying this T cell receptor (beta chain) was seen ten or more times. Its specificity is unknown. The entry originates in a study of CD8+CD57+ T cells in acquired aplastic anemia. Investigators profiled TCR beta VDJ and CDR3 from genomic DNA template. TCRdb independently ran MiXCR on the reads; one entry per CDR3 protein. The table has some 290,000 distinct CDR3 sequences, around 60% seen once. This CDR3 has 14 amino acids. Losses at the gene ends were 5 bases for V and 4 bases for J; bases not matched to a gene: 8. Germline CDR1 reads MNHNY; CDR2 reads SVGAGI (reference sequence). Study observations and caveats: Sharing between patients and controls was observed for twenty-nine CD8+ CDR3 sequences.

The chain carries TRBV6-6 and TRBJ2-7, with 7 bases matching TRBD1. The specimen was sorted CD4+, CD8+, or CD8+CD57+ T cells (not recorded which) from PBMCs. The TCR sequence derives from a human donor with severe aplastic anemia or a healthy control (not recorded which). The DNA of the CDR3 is TGTGCCAGCAGTCAAAGGGACAGCTCTTACGAGCAGTACTTC. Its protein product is CASSQRDSSYEQYF.